These 28 T cell receptor beta chains came from one sample sequenced in a study of CD8+ T cells in alopecia areata. It was cDNA, reverse transcribed from extracted RNA, that served as the sequencing template. Profiled with immunoSEQ multiplex PCR; TCRdb holds only in-frame clones, not every one. The specimen has 90,000 to 130,000 clones, none found just once. The sequencing input was lesional skin. Source of these receptors: a C3H/HeJ mouse with alopecia areata. For this mouse line, the MHC haplotype is H2-k.

This clone has just a few counts. The TCRdb protein fails to match the DNA translation at residue 9; the protein reported here was translated from the DNA. Genes and germline are mouse. Read coverage stops 3 residues before the CDR3 terminus; the germline J gene supplies the remainder. The chain employs TRBV19 and TRBJ1-6, with D possibly matching TRBD1 (5 bases). TRBJ1-6 is recorded as an ORF, its role being uncertain. Trimming left V 7 bases short and J 3 bases short, with 5 bases between. The CDR3 is made up of 12 amino acids. Germline V lookup: CDR1 FNHDT, CDR2 SITEND (reference sequence). CDR3 sequence: CASGHYNSPLYF. The sequenced CDR3 bases are TGTGCCAGCGGACACTATAATTCGCCC.

To note about this clone: Mouse gene names apply. The read gets to within 4 residues of the CDR3 end, and the germline J gene fills in the rest. The J gene is TRBJ1-4, the V gene TRBV13-3; 7 bases are a match to TRBD1. The CDR3 loop spans 14 amino acids. Looked up from germline, CDR1 is NNHDY and CDR2 is SYVADS. V lost 2 bases to trimming and J lost 5 bases; unmatched junction nucleotides: 3. The CDR3 reads CASSERGRNERLFF. The sequenced part of the CDR3 DNA is TGTGCCAGCAGTGAGAGGGGGCGGAACGAA. The full variable domain, completed using reference TRBV13-3 and TRBJ1-4, is EAAVTQSPRSKVAVTGGKVTLSCHQTNNHDYMYWYRQDTGHGLRLIHYSYVADSTEKGDIPDGYKASRPSQENFSLILELASLSQTAVYFCASSERGRNERLFFGHGTKLSVL.

Comments on this clone: The gene symbols are mouse symbols. The read comes to an end 4 residues before the CDR3 does, leaving the germline J gene to fill in the end. The chain is built from TRBV1 and TRBJ2-7; D might be TRBD2 (6 bases). The CDR3 consists of 14 residues. The germline gives CDR1 NSQYPW, CDR2 LRSPGD (reference sequence). Between the trimmed V and J ends, which lost 1 base and 2 bases, there was a span of 9 bases. The CDR3 DNA, read in part, is TGCACCTGCAGTGCAGCCTCTGGGGCCTAT. This translates into CTCSAASGAY. The whole CDR3 region reads CTCSAASGAYEQYF.

On this clone: Gene names follow the mouse nomenclature. The read is 4 residues too short to cover the CDR3 end, so that end is filled in from the germline J gene. V and J are TRBV19 and TRBJ2-1; 8 bases fit TRBD2. V dropped 2 bases and J dropped 3; count of bases not matched to a gene: 4. The CDR3 loop spans 15 amino acids. Germline CDR1 is FNHDT and CDR2 is SITEND (reference sequence). The CDR3 reads CASSMPWGVYAEQFF. The DNA read from the CDR3 is TGTGCCAGCAGTATGCCCTGGGGGGTCTATGCT.

Regarding this clone: Mouse germline and gene names are used. The CDR3 is cut off 4 residues early in the read; its end comes from the germline J gene. This rearrangement joins TRBV19 to TRBJ2-2; a possible D gene is TRBD1 (5 bases). Germline loops: CDR1 FNHDT, CDR2 SITEND (reference sequence). The CDR3 is 13 amino acids. Between the trimmed V and J ends, which lost 6 bases and 3 bases, there was a span of 9 bases. The CDR3 here is CASTQTDTGQLYF. Partial CDR3 DNA: TGTGCCAGCACCCAGACAGACACCGGG.

In its sample, this clone was seen a few times. These gene names are mouse names. Coverage ceases 4 residues before the CDR3 finishes, and the germline J gene fills in the end. V usage is TRBV1 and J usage is TRBJ1-1; D is perhaps TRBD1 (6 bases). This CDR3 has 15 amino acids. Between the trimmed V and J ends, which lost 3 bases and 0 bases, there was a span of 11 bases. In germline, CDR1 is NSQYPW, CDR2 LRSPGD (reference sequence). The CDR3 DNA, read in part, is TGCACCTGCAGTGCGCGGGACACTGCAAACACA. Its protein is CTCSARDTANT. The entire CDR3 protein is CTCSARDTANTEVFF.

This clone was seen more than once but under ten times. Germline and genes: mouse. The CDR3 end lies 4 residues beyond the end of the read and is filled in from the germline J gene. The chain uses TRBV1 and TRBJ2-2; 9 bases are shared with TRBD2. The ends lost 5 bases at V and 2 bases at J; junction bases unmatched: 3. The CDR3 has 15 amino acids. From germline, CDR1 is NSQYPW and CDR2 LRSPGD (reference sequence). The CDR3: CTCSTGGLNTGQLYF. Incomplete CDR3 DNA: TGCACCTGCAGTACTGGGGGGCTGAACACCGGG. Variable domain in full (rest from reference TRBV1 and TRBJ2-2): VTLLEQNPRWRLVPRGQAVNLRCILKNSQYPWMSWYQQDLQKQLQWLFTLRSPGDKEVKSLPGADYLATRVTDTELRLQVANMSQGRTLYCTCSTGGLNTGQLYFGEGSKLTVL.

Turning to this clone: Gene names are mouse gene names. With the read ending 4 residues before the CDR3 end, the germline J gene is used to fill in that end. The chain joins TRBV1 to TRBJ2-5; 8 bases agree with TRBD2. Germline V gene data show CDR1 as NSQYPW and CDR2 as LRSPGD (reference sequence). The CDR3 spans 16 residues. The DNA read from the CDR3 is TGCACCTGCAGTGCAGTCCGGGGGGGGCTCCGGGAC. Residues: CTCSAVRGGLRD. The full CDR3 protein is CTCSAVRGGLRDTQYF.

This clone was recorded a few times. The genes and germline here are from mouse. The read ends 4 residues early relative to the CDR3; the germline J gene fills the gap. Within the sample, other DNA sequences also encode this same CDR3. The V and J genes are TRBV19 and TRBJ1-2; TRBD1 agrees at 7 bases. The CDR3 covers 15 residues. V was clipped by 1 base and J by 0 bases; unmatched bases: 3. The germline CDR1 and CDR2 sequences are FNHDT and SITEND (reference sequence). Incomplete CDR3 DNA: TGTGCCAGCAGTATAAGCGGGACAGCAAACTCC. This encodes CASSISGTANS. The complete CDR3 reads CASSISGTANSDYTF.

Many counts were recorded for this clone. These gene names are mouse names. CDR3 region: CASSDGTKNYEQYF. The covered CDR3 bases are TGTGCCAGCAGTGATGGGACAAAAAATTAT. The chain recombines TRBV13-3 with TRBJ2-7; weak D call: TRBD1 (5 bases). The CDR3 goes on 4 residues after the read ends, and that part is filled in from the germline J gene. Germline V gene data show CDR1 as NNHDY and CDR2 as SYVADS. CDR3 length: 14 residues.

A remark on this clone: The genes and germline here are from mouse. The CDR3 end is not reached by the read, which stops 4 residues before it; the germline J gene fills it in. The chain combines TRBV13-3 with TRBJ2-2; 7 positions agree with TRBD2. The CDR3 is 15 amino acids. Losses at the gene ends were 5 bases for V and 1 base for J; bases not matched to a gene: 5. Germline loops: CDR1 NNHDY, CDR2 SYVADS. CDR3 in amino acids: CASSPDWENTGQLYF. The CDR3 bases that were read are TGTGCCAGCAGCCCTGACTGGGAAAACACCGGG. The full variable domain, in which reference TRBV13-3 and TRBJ2-2 provide the parts outside the CDR3, is EAAVTQSPRSKVAVTGGKVTLSCHQTNNHDYMYWYRQDTGHGLRLIHYSYVADSTEKGDIPDGYKASRPSQENFSLILELASLSQTAVYFCASSPDWENTGQLYFGEGSKLTVL.

This clone was observed at least ten times. Gene names are the mouse ones. The CDR3 end falls 4 residues outside the read, so it is completed with the germline J gene. The chain uses TRBV13-3 and TRBJ2-1; 7 nucleotides line up with TRBD1. Germline V gene data show CDR1 as NNHDY and CDR2 as SYVADS. The ends lost 6 bases at V and 5 bases at J; junction bases unmatched: 5. The CDR3 covers 13 residues. CDR3 in amino acids: CASTGTDHAEQFF. The sequenced part of the CDR3 DNA is TGTGCCAGCACCGGGACAGATCATGCT.

With respect to this clone: Gene names are the mouse ones. Coverage ceases 4 residues before the CDR3 finishes, and the germline J gene fills in the end. The chain carries TRBV31 and TRBJ2-1; TRBD1 matches 9 bases. The germline gives CDR1 GKSSPN, CDR2 SITVG. This CDR3 is built from 14 residues. Incomplete CDR3 DNA: TGTGCCTGGAGTCGGGACAGGGAGGGGGCT. This sequence encodes CAWSRDREGA. In full, the CDR3 is CAWSRDREGAEQFF.

Comment on this clone: Mouse gene names apply. The sequence runs out 4 residues before the end of the CDR3; the remainder is reconstructed from the germline J gene. The genes are TRBV19 and TRBJ2-4; D gene uncertain. Germline V lookup: CDR1 FNHDT, CDR2 SITEND (reference sequence). This CDR3 has 12 amino acids. CDR3 sequence reads: CASSIIENTLYF. The sequenced part of the CDR3 DNA is TGTGCCAGCAGTATAATAGAAAAC.

On this clone itself: All gene names here are mouse names. The read falls 4 residues short of the CDR3 end, and the missing part is taken from the germline J gene. V is TRBV13-3 and J is TRBJ1-4, with D possibly matching TRBD1 (6 bases). The length of the CDR3 is 15 residues. From germline, CDR1 is NNHDY and CDR2 SYVADS. The CDR3 DNA, read in part, is TGTGCCAGCAGTGACGGAGCAGGGGAGGGCGAA. Translating it yields CASSDGAGEGE. The complete CDR3 reads CASSDGAGEGERLFF.

Only a few counts were recorded for this clone. Germline and genes here are mouse. The read ends 4 residues before the CDR3 terminus; that terminus is restored from the germline J gene. This chain uses TRBV13-3 with TRBJ2-1; 7 nucleotides agree with TRBD1. Looked up from germline, CDR1 is NNHDY and CDR2 is SYVADS. V was clipped by 5 bases and J by 0 bases; unmatched bases: 5. There are 15 residues in the CDR3. This CDR3 reads CASSPTGNNYAEQFF. The part of the CDR3 DNA that was read is TGTGCCAGCAGCCCGACAGGGAATAACTATGCT.

This clone has a handful of counts. The genes and germline here are from mouse. The CDR3 is cut off 4 residues early in the read; its end comes from the germline J gene. This chain links TRBV13-1 with TRBJ2-5; a possible D gene is TRBD2 (8 bases). In germline, CDR1 is NSHNY, CDR2 SYGAGN. The CDR3 totals 15 residues. The covered CDR3 bases are TGTGCCAGCAGTGACCAGGGGGGGGGCGGGGAC. Its protein product is CASSDQGGGGD. The CDR3 in full is CASSDQGGGGDTQYF.

This clone has a handful of counts. Gene names and germline match the mouse. The CDR3 end lies 4 residues beyond the end of the read and is filled in from the germline J gene. The rearrangement joins TRBV1 to TRBJ1-1; no reliable D call. The V end was cut by 6 bases, the J end by 0 bases, with 8 bases between. The CDR3 sequence is 13 residues long. Germline V lookup: CDR1 NSQYPW, CDR2 LRSPGD (reference sequence). Here the CDR3 reads CTCSPTTNTEVFF. CDR3 DNA (partial): TGCACCTGCAGCCCAACAACAAACACA.

About this clone itself: Genes and germline are mouse. The sequence runs out 4 residues before the end of the CDR3; the remainder is reconstructed from the germline J gene. This chain connects TRBV19 to TRBJ1-2, with TRBD1 matching 11 bases. Germline CDR1 is FNHDT and CDR2 is SITEND (reference sequence). J lost 2 bases, V lost 4 bases, and 4 bases had no gene match. CDR3 length: 15 amino acids. Incomplete CDR3 DNA: TGTGCCAGCAGTTCGGGGACAGGGGGGAACTCC. Encoded protein: CASSSGTGGNS. The entire CDR3 protein is CASSSGTGGNSDYTF.

About this clone: Mouse gene names and germline throughout. The read finishes 4 residues shy of the CDR3 end, and the germline J gene is used to complete it. V usage is TRBV19 and J usage is TRBJ1-1; possibly TRBD1 for D (6 bases). Trimming pared 4 bases from V and 0 bases from J, leaving 13 bases between. Germline V gene lookup returns CDR1 FNHDT and CDR2 SITEND (reference sequence). CDR3 length equals 15 residues. CDR3 loop: CASSPFGTSNTEVFF. The CDR3 bases that were read are TGTGCCAGCAGTCCTTTCGGGACATCAAACACA.

This clone was seen more than once but under ten times. Mouse germline and gene names are used. The read falls 4 residues short of the CDR3 end, and the missing part is taken from the germline J gene. This chain uses TRBV13-3 with TRBJ2-3, with 10 nucleotides matching TRBD2. This CDR3 is 16 amino acids long. V shed 4 bases, J shed 1 base, and the junction held 6 bases outside the gene matches. Germline-derived CDR1 and CDR2 are NNHDY and SYVADS. The CDR3 sequence: CASSLTGGRGAETLYF. Incomplete CDR3 DNA: TGTGCCAGCAGTTTGACTGGGGGGAGAGGTGCAGAA.

This clone was detected a few times. Mouse names are used for the genes. The sequenced fragment ends 4 residues before the CDR3 boundary, so the rest is inferred from the germline J gene. The V and J genes are TRBV1 and TRBJ2-1; tentatively, D is TRBD2 (6 bases). Trimming cost V 4 bases and J 0 bases, with 13 bases left between them. Germline V lookup: CDR1 NSQYPW, CDR2 LRSPGD (reference sequence). The CDR3 runs to 16 residues. The CDR3 protein is CTCSGPSGVNYAEQFF. The CDR3 bases that were read are TGCACCTGCAGTGGACCTTCTGGGGTTAACTATGCT.

Of note for this clone: Mouse names are used for the genes. The CDR3 end lies 4 residues beyond the end of the read and is filled in from the germline J gene. The chain joins TRBV14 to TRBJ2-5; 7 nucleotides match TRBD1. This CDR3 region has 14 residues. V gave up 5 bases and J gave up 3 bases; unmatched junction bases: 6. Germline CDR1 and CDR2: SGHDT and FRDEAV. Incomplete CDR3 DNA: TGTGCCAGCAGCCTACAGGGGAGTCAAGAC. Translating gives CASSLQGSQD. The CDR3 in its entirety is CASSLQGSQDTQYF.

This clone was recorded at least ten times. Genes and germline are mouse. The read ends 4 residues before the CDR3 terminus; that terminus is restored from the germline J gene. The chain links TRBV13-3 to TRBJ2-2; possible D gene TRBD1, 6 bases. The V and J ends lost 4 bases and 4 bases respectively, with 8 bases between them. This CDR3 region has 13 residues. Germline loops: CDR1 NNHDY, CDR2 SYVADS. CDR3 loop: CASSQGSTGQLYF. The CDR3 bases that were read are TGTGCCAGCAGTCAGGGGTCCACCGGG.

There are a few counts of this clone. Gene labels here are mouse ones. The CDR3 end is not reached by the read, which stops 4 residues before it; the germline J gene fills it in. The chain recombines TRBV13-3 with TRBJ2-4; 8 bases are shared with TRBD2. Looked up from germline, CDR1 is NNHDY and CDR2 is SYVADS. The CDR3 runs 17 residues. The ends lost 5 bases at V and 1 base at J; junction bases unmatched: 12. The CDR3 DNA, read in part, is TGTGCCAGCAGCAACCCGGGACTGGAGATCGGTCAAAAC. This sequence encodes CASSNPGLEIGQN. From start to end, the CDR3 is CASSNPGLEIGQNTLYF.

On this clone itself: Genes and germline come from the mouse. The CDR3 goes on 4 residues after the read ends, and that part is filled in from the germline J gene. The V and J genes are TRBV19 and TRBJ2-1, with 11 bases identical to TRBD2. Trimming cost V 3 bases and J 0 bases; bases outside gene matches: 2. Germline CDR1 reads FNHDT; CDR2 reads SITEND (reference sequence). The CDR3 is 16 residues long. The CDR3 sequence is CASSRTGGTNYAEQFF. The part of the CDR3 DNA that was read is TGTGCCAGCAGTAGGACTGGGGGGACTAACTATGCT.

As for this clone: Gene names are mouse gene names. The CDR3 extends 4 residues past the end of the read, so its final part is completed from the germline J gene. The chain carries TRBV1 and TRBJ2-1; 7 bases fit TRBD1. Germline V gene data show CDR1 as NSQYPW and CDR2 as LRSPGD (reference sequence). The trim removed 4 bases at V and 4 bases at J, leaving 4 bases unmatched. This CDR3 is 14 amino acids long. Incomplete CDR3 DNA: TGCACCTGCAGTGGGGGGACAGAATATGCT. As protein: CTCSGGTEYA. The whole CDR3 is CTCSGGTEYAEQFF.

For this clone: Gene labels here are mouse ones. The CDR3 end lies 4 residues beyond the end of the read and is filled in from the germline J gene. J is TRBJ2-1 and V is TRBV1; TRBD1 is a possible D gene (5 bases). CDR3 length: 17 residues. Germline assignment: CDR1 NSQYPW and CDR2 LRSPGD (reference sequence). V was pared by 0 bases and J by 0 bases, with 12 bases between. CDR3 amino acids: CTCSADFQGYNYAEQFF. The DNA read from the CDR3 is TGCACCTGCAGTGCAGATTTTCAGGGTTATAACTATGCT. The variable domain in full, completed from reference TRBV1 and TRBJ2-1, reads VTLLEQNPRWRLVPRGQAVNLRCILKNSQYPWMSWYQQDLQKQLQWLFTLRSPGDKEVKSLPGADYLATRVTDTELRLQVANMSQGRTLYCTCSADFQGYNYAEQFFGPGTRLTVL.